The 6 T cell receptor beta chains reported below all come from one sample, sequenced in a study of OX40 agonist ivuxolimab in advanced cancers. The data were produced by immunoSEQ multiplex PCR, yet TCRdb's version contains in-frame clones alone and is incomplete. In the table there are tens of thousands of clones, roughly 87% of which are singletons. This sample comprised CD4+ or CD8+ T cells sorted from blood, obtained in a trial of the OX40 agonist ivuxolimab. These TCRs come from an adult with an advanced solid tumor such as melanoma, head and neck, liver or kidney cancer.

The chain employs TRBV11-3 and TRBJ2-3; D unresolved. Germline V gene sequence: CDR1 SGHNT, CDR2 YENEEA. V was clipped by 1 base and J by 4 bases, with 6 bases between them. This CDR3 has 13 residues. The CDR3 DNA follows: TGTGCCAGCAGCTTAGTAGACGCAGATACGCAGTATTTT. Its translation is CASSLVDADTQYF.

The chain is built from TRBV19 and TRBJ2-3; unclear D gene. The CDR3 length is 14 residues. Trimming removed 3 bases at V and 6 bases at J, with 13 bases between. The germline V gene has CDR1 LNHDA and CDR2 SQIVND (reference sequence). The CDR3 is CASSINPGRDTQYF. The CDR3 DNA reads as TGTGCCAGTAGTATCAACCCTGGAAGGGATACGCAGTATTTT. Filled out from reference TRBV19 and TRBJ2-3, the complete variable domain reads DGGITQSPKYLFRKEGQNVTLSCEQNLNHDAMYWYRQDPGQGLRLIYYSQIVNDFQKGDIAEGYSVSREKKESFPLTVTSAQKNPTAFYLCASSINPGRDTQYFGPGTRLTVL.

The chain has TRBV23-1 and TRBJ2-1; D may be TRBD1 (5 bases). Being an ORF, TRBV23-1 has a function that is uncertain. The V and J ends lost 3 bases and 0 bases respectively, with 18 bases between them. This CDR3 contains 18 residues. The CDR3 protein is CASSHPGHAYDSYNEQFF. The CDR3 bases are TGCGCCAGCAGTCACCCCGGACACGCTTATGACTCCTACAATGAGCAGTTCTTC.

This clone was counted a single time. The genes are TRBV29-1 and TRBJ2-1, with 9 bases matching TRBD1. The V segment lost 2 bases and the J segment 6 bases; nucleotides outside the gene matches: 14. The CDR3 covers 17 residues. Germline V lookup: CDR1 SQVTM, CDR2 ANQGSEA. CDR3 sequence reads: CSVERRAGQGKFNEQFF. The CDR3, as DNA: TGCAGCGTTGAAAGGAGGGCGGGACAGGGAAAATTCAATGAGCAGTTCTTC.

As regards this clone: A read error may account for a junction end that differs from germline. This rearrangement joins TRBV5-1 to TRBJ2-2; 7 nucleotides agree with TRBD1. The germline V gene encodes CDR1 SGHRS and CDR2 YFSETQ. CDR3 size: 15 residues. As DNA, the CDR3 is TGCGCCAGCAGCTTCGGACAGGCGAAAACCGGGGAGCTGTTTTTT. It codes for CASSFGQAKTGELFF.

The chain carries TRBV11-2 and TRBJ2-7; 11 positions match TRBD2. Germline CDR1 SGHAT, CDR2 FQNNGV. The CDR3 sequence is 15 residues long. V lost 1 base, J lost 4 bases, and 3 bases stayed unmatched. The CDR3 DNA sequence: TGTGCCAGCAGCTTAGTGGCTAGCGGGAGGTACGAGCAGTACTTC. It encodes CASSLVASGRYEQYF.